This is a list of T cell receptor beta chains from one sample in a study of T-cell reconstitution after alpha-beta-depleted transplantation in children. One entry per CDR3 protein results from TCRdb running MiXCR on the PCR reads. This sample has about 1,000,000 distinct CDR3 sequences, with about 31% found just once. Here the sequenced sample was PBMCs, mostly from graft donor cells, taken 360 days after TCRalphabeta/CD19-depleted stem cell transplant. These receptors came from a boy less than two years old who had a stem cell transplant for SCID, so the T cells may come from the graft donor. Both conserved end residues are part of each CDR3. D genes are given only for firm matches. The size of a clone is reported for some rows only, either as once, few or many, or as a class for expanded clones.

>14|TRBJ1-2|-|TRBV7-8|-
CASSRGEGPYGYTF
TGTGCCAGCAGCCGAGGGGAAGGGCCTTATGGCTACACCTTC
>16|TRBJ2-3|TRBD1|TRBV10-3|-
CAISEPGTGRTDTQYF
TGTGCCATCAGTGAGCCCGGGACAGGGAGAACAGATACGCAGTATTTT
>13|TRBJ2-3|-|TRBV5-4|many
CASTPGGTDTQYF
TGTGCCAGCACCCCCGGTGGCACAGATACGCAGTATTTT
>15|TRBJ2-1|-|TRBV6-5|-
CASSYLPGAVNEQFF
TGTGCCAGCAGTTACCTCCCAGGCGCCGTCAATGAGCAGTTCTTC
>15|TRBJ2-3|-|TRBV20-1|-
CSARVSPGHTDTQYF
TGCAGTGCTAGAGTTTCCCCCGGGCACACAGATACGCAGTATTTT
>12|TRBJ2-7|TRBD1|TRBV5-5|-
CASGQENYEQYF
TGTGCCAGCGGACAGGAAAACTACGAGCAGTACTTC
>13|TRBJ1-2|-|TRBV20-1|-
CSAPAQGPYGYTF
TGCAGTGCTCCGGCGCAGGGTCCCTATGGCTACACCTTC
>16|TRBJ2-5|-|TRBV5-1|-
CASSPIEGLSGETQYF
TGCGCCAGCAGCCCTATCGAAGGGCTTTCCGGAGAGACCCAGTACTTC
>15|TRBJ2-7|-|TRBV11-2|-
CASSGLGQGRYEQYF
TGTGCCAGCAGCGGCTTAGGGCAGGGTAGGTACGAGCAGTACTTC
>13|TRBJ2-5|-|TRBV27|once
CATRQGGQETQYF
TGTGCCACCAGACAGGGAGGCCAAGAGACCCAGTACTTC
>19|TRBJ2-3|TRBD2|TRBV6-4|few
CASSHSGLAGAVGTDTQYF
TGTGCCAGCAGTCACTCGGGGCTAGCGGGGGCCGTAGGCACAGATACGCAGTATTTT
>16|TRBJ2-3|-|TRBV29-1|few
CSVAGLGDGKGSTQYF
TGCAGCGTTGCCGGACTTGGGGACGGCAAGGGAAGTACGCAGTATTTT
>9|TRBJ1-2|-|TRBV20-1|-
CSARGGYTF
TGCAGTGCTAGGGGTGGCTACACCTTC
>11|TRBJ1-2|-|TRBV20-1|-
CSARTIYGYTF
TGCAGTGCGAGAACTATCTATGGCTACACCTTC
>16|TRBJ2-3|-|TRBV5-6|-
CASSIRGAGKTDTQYF
TGTGCCAGCAGCATCCGGGGGGCAGGGAAAACAGATACGCAGTATTTT
>14|TRBJ2-7|-|TRBV20-1|few
CSARDSRVPYEQYF
TGCAGTGCTAGAGATTCGCGCGTTCCCTACGAGCAGTACTTC
>12|TRBJ2-7|TRBD2|TRBV20-1|-
CSAGGLAYEQYF
TGCAGTGCTGGGGGACTAGCGTACGAGCAGTACTTC
>13|TRBJ2-2|TRBD1|TRBV12-3/TRBV12-4|few
CASNTGVPGELFF
TGTGCCAGCAATACAGGGGTCCCCGGGGAGCTGTTTTTT
>11|TRBJ2-4|-|TRBV20-1|-
CSAREGDIQYF
TGCAGTGCTAGAGAGGGTGACATTCAGTACTTC
>17|TRBJ2-1|TRBD1|TRBV7-3|-
CASSFPGPGQGNSEQFF
TGTGCCAGCAGCTTCCCCGGTCCGGGACAGGGAAACAGTGAGCAGTTCTTC